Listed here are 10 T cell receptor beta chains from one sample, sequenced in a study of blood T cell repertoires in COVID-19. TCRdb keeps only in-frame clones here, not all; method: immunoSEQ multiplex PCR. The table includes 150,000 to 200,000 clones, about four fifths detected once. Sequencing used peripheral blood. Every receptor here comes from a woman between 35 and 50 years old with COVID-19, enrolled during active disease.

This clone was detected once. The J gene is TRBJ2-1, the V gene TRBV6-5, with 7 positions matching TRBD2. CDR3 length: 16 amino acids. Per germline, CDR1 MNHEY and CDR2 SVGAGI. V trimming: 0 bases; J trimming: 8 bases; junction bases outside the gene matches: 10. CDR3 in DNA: TGTGCCAGCAGTTACTCGAGGGAGGGCCGGGGGTATGAGCAGTTCTTC. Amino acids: CASSYSREGRGYEQFF.

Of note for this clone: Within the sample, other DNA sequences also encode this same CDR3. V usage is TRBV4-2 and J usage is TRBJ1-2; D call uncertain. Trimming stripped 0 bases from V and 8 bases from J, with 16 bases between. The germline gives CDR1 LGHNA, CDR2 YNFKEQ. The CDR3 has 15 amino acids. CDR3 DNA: TGTGCCAGCAGCCAAGAAGCTGCCAGAGGTGCGGGCTACACCTTC. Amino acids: CASSQEAARGAGYTF.

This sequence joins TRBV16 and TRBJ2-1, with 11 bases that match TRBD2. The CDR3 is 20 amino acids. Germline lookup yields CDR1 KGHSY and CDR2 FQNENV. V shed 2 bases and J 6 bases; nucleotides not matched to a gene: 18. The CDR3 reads CASSQGRTSGLHYKGNEQFF. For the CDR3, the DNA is TGTGCCAGCAGCCAAGGTCGGACTAGCGGGCTCCATTATAAGGGCAATGAGCAGTTCTTC.

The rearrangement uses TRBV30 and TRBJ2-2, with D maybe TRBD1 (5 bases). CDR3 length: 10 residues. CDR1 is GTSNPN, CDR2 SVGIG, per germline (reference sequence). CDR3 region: CAYQGGELFF. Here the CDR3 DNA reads TGTGCATACCAGGGCGGGGAGCTGTTTTTT.

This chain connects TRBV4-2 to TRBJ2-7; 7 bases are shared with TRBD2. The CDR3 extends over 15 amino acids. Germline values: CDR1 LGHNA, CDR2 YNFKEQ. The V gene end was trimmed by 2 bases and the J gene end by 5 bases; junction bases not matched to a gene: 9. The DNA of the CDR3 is TGTGCCAGCAGCCAAAGGCTTGGACTAGGGGACGAGCAGTACTTC. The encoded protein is CASSQRLGLGDEQYF.

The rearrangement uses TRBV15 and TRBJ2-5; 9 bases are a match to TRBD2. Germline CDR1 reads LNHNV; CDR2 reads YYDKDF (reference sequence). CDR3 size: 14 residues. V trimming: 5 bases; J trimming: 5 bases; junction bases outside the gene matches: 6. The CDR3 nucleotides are TGTGCCACCAGCTTTAGCGGGGGCCGGGAGACCCAGTACTTC. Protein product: CATSFSGGRETQYF. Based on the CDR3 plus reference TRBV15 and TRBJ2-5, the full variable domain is DAMVIQNPRYQVTQFGKPVTLSCSQTLNHNVMYWYQQKSSQAPKLLFHYYDKDFNNEADTPDNFQSRRPNTSFCFLDIRSPGLGDTAMYLCATSFSGGRETQYFGPGTRLLVL.

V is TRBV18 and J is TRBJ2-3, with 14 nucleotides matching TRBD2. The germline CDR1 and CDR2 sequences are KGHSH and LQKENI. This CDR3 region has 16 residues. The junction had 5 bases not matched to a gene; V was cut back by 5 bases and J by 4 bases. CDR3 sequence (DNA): TGTGCCAGCTCAAAGACTAGCGGGGGGGCCGCAGATACGCAGTATTTT. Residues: CASSKTSGGAADTQYF. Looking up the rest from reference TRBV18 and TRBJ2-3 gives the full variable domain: NAGVMQNPRHLVRRRGQEARLRCSPMKGHSHVYWYRQLPEEGLKFMVYLQKENIIDESGMPKERFSAEFPKEGPSILRIQQVVRGDSAAYFCASSKTSGGAADTQYFGPGTRLTVL.

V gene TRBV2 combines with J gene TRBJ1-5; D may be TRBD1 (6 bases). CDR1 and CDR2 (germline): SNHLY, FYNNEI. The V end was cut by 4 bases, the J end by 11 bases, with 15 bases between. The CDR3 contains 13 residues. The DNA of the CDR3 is TGTGCCAGCAGTGGGGGGGGGCAGTCGTCCCAGCATTTT. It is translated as CASSGGGQSSQHF.

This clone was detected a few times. The CDR3 bases are TGTGCCAGTAGTCTCGGACAGGGGGCGAATGTTGAAGCTTTCTTT. Translated, it gives CASSLGQGANVEAFF. The rearrangement links TRBV19 to TRBJ1-1; TRBD1 matches 11 bases. Per germline, CDR1 LNHDA and CDR2 SQIVND (reference sequence). The CDR3 length is 15 residues. V gave up 5 bases and J gave up 7 bases; unmatched junction bases: 9.

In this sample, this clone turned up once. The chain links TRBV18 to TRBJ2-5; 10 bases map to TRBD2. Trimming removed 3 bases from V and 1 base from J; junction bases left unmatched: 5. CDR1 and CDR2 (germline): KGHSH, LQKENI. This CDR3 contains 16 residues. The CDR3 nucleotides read TGTGCCAGCTCACCTGTAGCGGGAGGCCTCCAAGAGACCCAGTACTTC. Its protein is CASSPVAGGLQETQYF.